This T cell receptor (beta chain) was identified during a study of CD8 T cells in ankylosing spondylitis. TCRdb redid the calling of the 5' RACE reads with MiXCR, one entry per CDR3 protein. The table has 200,000 to 250,000 distinct CDR3 sequences, about 7% seen once. There are many counts of this clonotype. As yet, its antigen is unknown. Germline V CDR1 and CDR2: SGHNT, YENEEA. V lost 1 base to trimming and J lost 7 bases, with 22 bases between them. The CDR3 is 18 residues long. Whole-study results and caveats: CD8+ disease-linked clones were present at relatively low frequencies in blood. Ankylosing spondylitis blood seemed to carry a telltale TCR beta motif made of several highly homologous variants.

The sequence came from a male donor with ankylosing spondylitis. This chain uses TRBV11-3 with TRBJ1-4; weak D call: TRBD1 (5 bases). The sequencing sample was made of blood, either unsorted or a sorted T cell fraction (not recorded which). CDR3 sequence: CASSLGPSSLRGSEKLFF. DNA of the CDR3: TGTGCCAGCAGCTTAGGACCAAGTTCCCTAAGGGGTAGTGAAAAACTGTTTTTT. Full variable domain (missing parts from reference TRBV11-3 and TRBJ1-4): EAGVVQSPRYKIIEKKQPVAFWCNPISGHNTLYWYLQNLGQGPELLIRYENEEAVDDSQLPKDRFSAERLKGVDSTLKIQPAELGDSAVYLCASSLGPSSLRGSEKLFFGSGTQLSVL.